Given below is one T cell receptor beta chain in context. Libraries were prepared by immunoSEQ multiplex PCR; TCRdb keeps only in-frame clonotypes and omits some of them. Of fewer than 90,000 clones listed, 91% were seen once; the top ten hold about 1.6%. The J segment lost 5 bases and the V segment lost 5 bases, leaving 4 bases of the junction unmatched. The germline CDR1 and CDR2 sequences are SGHNT and YYREEE (reference sequence). CDR3 length: 13 amino acids. The sample originates from a study of OX40 agonist ivuxolimab in advanced cancers. For the study at large: The study treated patients with ivuxolimab, an agonistic anti-OX40 (CD134) antibody.

This receptor was identified in an adult with an advanced solid tumor such as melanoma, head and neck, liver or kidney cancer. The J gene is TRBJ2-5, the V gene TRBV5-4, with TRBD2 matching 9 bases. This sample comprised CD4+ or CD8+ T cells sorted from blood, obtained in a trial of the OX40 agonist ivuxolimab. The CDR3 coding sequence is TGTGCCAGCAGAATAGCGGGAGTCGAGACCCAGTACTTC. As protein: CASRIAGVETQYF.